The 3 T cell receptor beta chains below were found in one sample sequenced in a study of blood T cell repertoires in COVID-19 (TCRdb year 2020). Libraries were built with the immunoSEQ multiplex PCR assay. Here the immuneACCESS table is served through TCRdb, limited to in-frame sequences with V and J called. Missing clones are a known gap in these copies; in checked studies unresolved V genes cover under half, and the rest lacks a known reason. The sample profile shows roughly 250,000 clones; around 82% of them were found once. Of the sample, roughly 0.87% falls within the top ten clones. Input material: peripheral blood. These receptor sequences come from a human donor with COVID-19, enrolled during active disease. The donor label of this sample is uncertain.

The V gene is TRBV3-1 (or the pseudogene TRBV3-2), the J gene TRBJ1-4; D is perhaps TRBD1 (6 bases). The CDR3 is 14 amino acids. V lost 1 base to trimming and J lost 8 bases, with 11 bases between them. CDR1 and CDR2 from the germline V gene are LGHDT and YNNKEL (reference sequence). The DNA of the CDR3 is TGTGCCAGCAGCCAAGGCGGGGGCCACGAAAAACTGTTTTTT. It yields the protein CASSQGGGHEKLFF.

The CDR3, as DNA: TGTGCCAGCAGTTACAGGGCATCAGGGGAAAAACTGTTTTTT. Encoded protein: CASSYRASGEKLFF. J is TRBJ1-4 and V is TRBV6-6; a possible D gene is TRBD1 (5 bases). The V end lost 2 bases, the J end lost 8 bases, and 12 bases lay between the germline ends. The CDR3 runs to 14 residues. Germline values: CDR1 MNHNY, CDR2 SVGAGI (reference sequence).

This chain connects TRBV27 to TRBJ2-1; 9 bases match TRBD2. The CDR3 length is 14 residues. Germline CDR1 and CDR2: MNHEY and SMNVEV (reference sequence). V lost 0 bases to trimming and J lost 9 bases; unmatched junction nucleotides: 3. This CDR3 is CASSLSSGRSEQFF. Written as DNA, the CDR3 is TGTGCCAGCAGTTTATCTAGCGGGAGATCTGAGCAGTTCTTC.